The clone carrying this T cell receptor beta chain is medium-sized within its sample. No antigen is known for it. CDR3 length: 14 amino acids. Trimming stripped 3 bases from V and 0 bases from J, with 11 bases between. CDR1 is DFQATT and CDR2 is SNEGSKA in the germline V gene (reference sequence). The data belong to a study of lung T cells in sarcoidosis with Löfgren's syndrome. Overall study context: In sarcoidosis, CD4+ T cells accumulate in bronchoalveolar lavage fluid. Study-level findings and limits: These T cells were suggested, not shown, to recognize a putative antigen. TRAV12-1 preferentially paired with TRBV2, with homologous CDR3s.

TCRdb redid the calling of the reads with MiXCR, one entry per CDR3 protein. The profile shows several thousand distinct CDR3 sequences, 21% of them singletons. The chain links TRBV20-1 to TRBJ1-1; D not certain. Input material: CD4+ T cells from bronchoalveolar lavage fluid. The source is a human donor with sarcoidosis (Löfgren's syndrome or another form), or a control subject (not recorded which). CDR3 in amino acids: CSASRSQLNTEAFF. CDR3 in DNA: TGCAGTGCTAGCCGGTCACAGCTGAACACTGAAGCTTTCTTT.